The rows below give T cell receptor beta chains drawn from one sample of a study of radiation and T cells in renal cell carcinoma. Libraries were prepared by immunoSEQ multiplex PCR; TCRdb keeps only in-frame clonotypes and omits some of them. This sample has approximately 10,000 clones, with around 50% found just once. Here the sequenced sample was tumor tissue, taken from a patient whose treatment included radiotherapy and nephrectomy. The origin of the receptors is a man aged 55-75 years with renal cell carcinoma. Both conserved end residues are part of each CDR3. Each record gives: clone size, J gene, V gene, D gene, CDR3 protein, CDR3 DNA. The D gene is left open where the match is weak. The size field is filled for only some rows; it gives once, few, many or a size class.

clone_size: -
j_call: TRBJ2-7
v_call: TRBV9
d_call: -
cdr3_aa: CASSQVGSYEQYF
cdr3_nt: TGCGCCAGCAGCCAAGTCGGCTCCTACGAGCAGTACTTC

clone_size: few
j_call: TRBJ2-7
v_call: TRBV28
d_call: -
cdr3_aa: CASSSPSYPRSYEQYF
cdr3_nt: TGTGCCAGCAGCTCTCCCAGCTACCCACGGTCCTACGAGCAGTACTTC

clone_size: medium-sized
j_call: TRBJ2-7
v_call: TRBV11-2
d_call: -
cdr3_aa: CASSASYEQYF
cdr3_nt: TGTGCCAGCAGCGCCAGCTACGAGCAGTACTTC

clone_size: -
j_call: TRBJ2-7
v_call: TRBV18
d_call: TRBD1
cdr3_aa: CASSRGQLDYEQYF
cdr3_nt: TGTGCCAGCTCACGGGGACAGCTTGATTACGAGCAGTACTTC

clone_size: -
j_call: TRBJ2-7
v_call: TRBV6-6
d_call: -
cdr3_aa: CASRPQPLGEQYF
cdr3_nt: TGTGCCAGCAGGCCACAGCCCTTAGGCGAGCAGTACTTC

clone_size: -
j_call: TRBJ2-7
v_call: TRBV10-3
d_call: TRBD1
cdr3_aa: CAISGDNRGYEQYF
cdr3_nt: TGTGCCATCAGTGGAGATAACAGGGGATACGAGCAGTACTTC

clone_size: -
j_call: TRBJ1-1
v_call: TRBV5-8
d_call: -
cdr3_aa: CASSFEKGSTEAFF
cdr3_nt: TGTGCCAGCAGTTTTGAGAAGGGGAGCACTGAAGCTTTCTTT

clone_size: -
j_call: TRBJ1-1
v_call: TRBV6-1
d_call: -
cdr3_aa: CASSYLNTEAFF
cdr3_nt: TGTGCCAGCAGCTACCTGAACACTGAAGCTTTCTTT

clone_size: -
j_call: TRBJ1-2
v_call: TRBV27
d_call: -
cdr3_aa: CASSLLGVSYTF
cdr3_nt: TGTGCCAGCAGTTTATTGGGGGTTAGCTACACCTTC

clone_size: -
j_call: TRBJ2-7
v_call: TRBV27
d_call: TRBD1
cdr3_aa: CASSFSGQGLGEQYF
cdr3_nt: TGTGCCAGCAGTTTCTCAGGACAGGGGCTGGGCGAGCAGTACTTC

clone_size: -
j_call: TRBJ2-1
v_call: TRBV5-1
d_call: -
cdr3_aa: CASSLEYGSHNEQFF
cdr3_nt: TGCGCCAGCAGCCTGGAGTACGGGAGTCACAATGAGCAGTTCTTC

clone_size: -
j_call: TRBJ2-3
v_call: TRBV11-3
d_call: -
cdr3_aa: CASSLGGVEDTQYF
cdr3_nt: TGTGCCAGCAGCTTAGGGGGGGTTGAAGATACGCAGTATTTT

clone_size: -
j_call: TRBJ1-1
v_call: TRBV4-1
d_call: -
cdr3_aa: CASSQDPAQLNTEAFF
cdr3_nt: TGCGCCAGCAGCCAAGATCCCGCCCAGCTGAACACTGAAGCTTTCTTT

clone_size: few
j_call: TRBJ2-7
v_call: TRBV29-1
d_call: -
cdr3_aa: CSVLRDPNSYEQYF
cdr3_nt: TGCAGCGTTCTCAGGGACCCGAACTCCTACGAGCAGTACTTC

clone_size: few
j_call: TRBJ1-5
v_call: TRBV2
d_call: -
cdr3_aa: CASSEVQTLNQPQHF
cdr3_nt: TGTGCCAGCAGTGAAGTTCAGACACTTAATCAGCCCCAGCATTTT

clone_size: -
j_call: TRBJ2-7
v_call: TRBV27
d_call: TRBD2
cdr3_aa: CASSSVGGGEQYF
cdr3_nt: TGTGCCAGCAGTTCAGTGGGGGGGGGCGAGCAGTACTTC

clone_size: once
j_call: TRBJ2-7
v_call: TRBV19
d_call: -
cdr3_aa: CASSTDRRSYEQYF
cdr3_nt: TGTGCCAGTAGTACGGACCGTCGCTCCTACGAGCAGTACTTC

clone_size: -
j_call: TRBJ1-3
v_call: TRBV4-3
d_call: -
cdr3_aa: CASSQDGTSGNTIYF
cdr3_nt: TGCGCCAGCAGCCAAGATGGGACCTCTGGAAACACCATATATTTT

clone_size: -
j_call: TRBJ1-2
v_call: TRBV5-4
d_call: -
cdr3_aa: CASSLAGAPYGYTF
cdr3_nt: TGTGCCAGCAGCTTGGCCGGTGCACCCTATGGCTACACCTTC

clone_size: -
j_call: TRBJ1-5
v_call: TRBV28
d_call: -
cdr3_aa: CASSFISDQPQHF
cdr3_nt: TGTGCCAGCAGTTTTATATCCGATCAGCCCCAGCATTTT

clone_size: few
j_call: TRBJ2-7
v_call: TRBV7-9
d_call: TRBD1
cdr3_aa: CASSSGQPYEQYF
cdr3_nt: TGTGCCAGCAGCTCGGGACAGCCCTACGAGCAGTACTTC

clone_size: few
j_call: TRBJ1-6
v_call: TRBV5-1
d_call: -
cdr3_aa: CASSFRPDGHNSPLHF
cdr3_nt: TGCGCCAGCAGCTTCCGTCCGGACGGGCATAATTCACCCCTCCACTTT

clone_size: -
j_call: TRBJ2-1
v_call: TRBV11-3
d_call: -
cdr3_aa: CASSSAWGDSYNEQFF
cdr3_nt: TGTGCCAGCAGCTCAGCCTGGGGGGACTCCTACAATGAGCAGTTCTTC

clone_size: -
j_call: TRBJ1-2
v_call: TRBV11-2
d_call: TRBD1
cdr3_aa: CASSYFRTGYGYTF
cdr3_nt: TGTGCCAGCAGCTACTTTCGGACAGGCTATGGCTACACCTTC

clone_size: -
j_call: TRBJ2-1
v_call: TRBV19
d_call: -
cdr3_aa: CASTQDKEQFF
cdr3_nt: TGTGCCAGTACCCAAGACAAAGAGCAGTTCTTC

clone_size: few
j_call: TRBJ2-7
v_call: TRBV14
d_call: TRBD2
cdr3_aa: CASSSQREGSYEQYF
cdr3_nt: TGTGCCAGCAGCTCCCAGCGGGAGGGCTCCTACGAGCAGTACTTC

clone_size: -
j_call: TRBJ2-7
v_call: TRBV19
d_call: TRBD1
cdr3_aa: CATSLGFGTGTVYEQYF
cdr3_nt: TGTGCCACCTCTCTGGGGTTCGGGACAGGGACCGTCTACGAGCAGTACTTC

clone_size: -
j_call: TRBJ1-1
v_call: TRBV7-6
d_call: TRBD1
cdr3_aa: CASSRPGGAPNTEAFF
cdr3_nt: TGTGCCAGCAGCCGCCCAGGGGGGGCCCCGAACACTGAAGCTTTCTTT

clone_size: -
j_call: TRBJ2-7
v_call: TRBV7-2
d_call: TRBD1
cdr3_aa: CASSLVGDRDHEQYF
cdr3_nt: TGTGCCAGCAGCTTGGTAGGGGACAGGGACCACGAGCAGTACTTC

clone_size: -
j_call: TRBJ1-5
v_call: TRBV7-2
d_call: -
cdr3_aa: CASSWAIGRGQPQHF
cdr3_nt: TGTGCCAGCAGCTGGGCCATCGGGAGGGGTCAGCCCCAGCATTTT

clone_size: -
j_call: TRBJ1-1
v_call: TRBV6-1
d_call: -
cdr3_aa: CASSESGFNTEAFF
cdr3_nt: TGTGCCAGCAGTGAGTCAGGATTCAACACTGAAGCTTTCTTT

clone_size: -
j_call: TRBJ1-2
v_call: TRBV18
d_call: -
cdr3_aa: CASSLTSGDTNYGYTF
cdr3_nt: TGTGCCAGCTCACTGACATCAGGGGACACTAACTATGGCTACACCTTC

clone_size: -
j_call: TRBJ2-7
v_call: TRBV2
d_call: -
cdr3_aa: CASSEANIASYEQYF
cdr3_nt: TGTGCCAGCAGTGAAGCGAATATCGCCTCCTACGAGCAGTACTTC

clone_size: -
j_call: TRBJ2-7
v_call: TRBV7-6
d_call: -
cdr3_aa: CASSLGSDYEQYF
cdr3_nt: TGTGCCAGCAGCCTTGGGTCCGACTACGAGCAGTACTTC

clone_size: -
j_call: TRBJ1-5
v_call: TRBV30
d_call: -
cdr3_aa: CAWSVGRANQPQHF
cdr3_nt: TGTGCCTGGAGTGTAGGGAGGGCAAATCAGCCCCAGCATTTT

clone_size: few
j_call: TRBJ1-5
v_call: TRBV25-1
d_call: TRBD1
cdr3_aa: CASSLGQGGNQPQHF
cdr3_nt: TGTGCCAGCAGTCTCGGACAGGGCGGCAATCAGCCCCAGCATTTT

clone_size: -
j_call: TRBJ2-1
v_call: TRBV28
d_call: TRBD2
cdr3_aa: CASAPLLAGGKNEQFF
cdr3_nt: TGTGCCAGCGCTCCTCTCCTAGCGGGAGGGAAAAATGAGCAGTTCTTC

clone_size: -
j_call: TRBJ2-6
v_call: TRBV4-1
d_call: -
cdr3_aa: CASSRDRSGANVLTF
cdr3_nt: TGCGCCAGCAGCCGCGACAGGTCTGGGGCCAACGTCCTGACTTTC

clone_size: -
j_call: TRBJ1-5
v_call: TRBV4-3
d_call: -
cdr3_aa: CASSQEKDTSGPQHF
cdr3_nt: TGCGCCAGCAGCCAAGAAAAGGACACAAGCGGGCCCCAGCATTTT

clone_size: -
j_call: TRBJ1-2
v_call: TRBV5-4
d_call: -
cdr3_aa: CASSLARDRANGGYTF
cdr3_nt: TGTGCCAGCAGCTTGGCTAGGGACCGGGCCAACGGTGGCTACACCTTC

clone_size: -
j_call: TRBJ2-7
v_call: TRBV19
d_call: -
cdr3_aa: CASSITKGSDEQYF
cdr3_nt: TGTGCCAGTAGTATAACCAAAGGTAGCGACGAGCAGTACTTC

clone_size: -
j_call: TRBJ2-7
v_call: TRBV14
d_call: TRBD2
cdr3_aa: CASSQALAGEAQYF
cdr3_nt: TGTGCCAGCAGCCAAGCCCTAGCGGGAGAGGCGCAGTACTTC

clone_size: few
j_call: TRBJ2-7
v_call: TRBV27
d_call: TRBD1
cdr3_aa: CASSSPQTGAVYEQYF
cdr3_nt: TGTGCCAGCAGTTCACCACAGACAGGGGCAGTCTACGAGCAGTACTTC

clone_size: -
j_call: TRBJ1-5
v_call: TRBV19
d_call: TRBD1
cdr3_aa: CASSTSQGSGQPQHF
cdr3_nt: TGTGCCAGTAGTACTTCACAGGGGAGCGGTCAGCCCCAGCATTTT

clone_size: -
j_call: TRBJ1-5
v_call: TRBV7-8
d_call: -
cdr3_aa: CASSSIGGNQPQHF
cdr3_nt: TGTGCCAGCAGCTCGATCGGGGGAAACCAGCCCCAGCATTTT

clone_size: large
j_call: TRBJ1-1
v_call: TRBV6-1
d_call: -
cdr3_aa: CAVTREMNTEAFF
cdr3_nt: TGTGCCGTCACCAGGGAAATGAACACTGAAGCTTTCTTT

clone_size: -
j_call: TRBJ1-4
v_call: TRBV19
d_call: -
cdr3_aa: CASSIMGEKLFF
cdr3_nt: TGTGCCAGTAGTATCATGGGTGAAAAACTGTTTTTT

clone_size: -
j_call: TRBJ2-1
v_call: TRBV7-7
d_call: -
cdr3_aa: CASSLAPGPNEQFF
cdr3_nt: TGTGCCAGCAGCTTAGCTCCAGGGCCTAATGAGCAGTTCTTC

clone_size: -
j_call: TRBJ1-5
v_call: TRBV4-3
d_call: -
cdr3_aa: CASSQTDGSNQPQHF
cdr3_nt: TGCGCCAGCAGCCAAACCGACGGTAGCAATCAGCCCCAGCATTTT

clone_size: large
j_call: TRBJ2-1
v_call: TRBV7-8
d_call: TRBD2
cdr3_aa: CASSLVLGTSGHNEQFF
cdr3_nt: TGTGCCAGCAGCTTAGTGTTAGGGACTAGCGGTCACAATGAGCAGTTCTTC

clone_size: once
j_call: TRBJ2-7
v_call: TRBV7-3
d_call: -
cdr3_aa: CASSLPGHGEQYF
cdr3_nt: TGTGCCAGCAGCTTACCAGGGCACGGCGAGCAGTACTTC

clone_size: -
j_call: TRBJ2-5
v_call: TRBV5-1
d_call: -
cdr3_aa: CASSLDSTQETQYF
cdr3_nt: TGCGCCAGCAGCTTGGACAGTACCCAAGAGACCCAGTACTTC

clone_size: -
j_call: TRBJ1-1
v_call: TRBV19
d_call: -
cdr3_aa: CASSNPGVNTEAFF
cdr3_nt: TGTGCCAGTAGTAATCCCGGGGTGAACACTGAAGCTTTCTTT

clone_size: -
j_call: TRBJ2-7
v_call: TRBV28
d_call: -
cdr3_aa: CASSSDRAEQYF
cdr3_nt: TGTGCCAGCAGTTCAGACAGAGCCGAGCAGTACTTC

clone_size: -
j_call: TRBJ1-6
v_call: TRBV27
d_call: -
cdr3_aa: CASSERSDSPLHF
cdr3_nt: TGTGCCAGCAGTGAAAGGTCGGATTCACCCCTCCACTTT

clone_size: -
j_call: TRBJ1-4
v_call: TRBV28
d_call: -
cdr3_aa: CASSFPRGSGEKLFF
cdr3_nt: TGTGCCAGCAGTTTCCCCCGAGGGTCGGGTGAAAAACTGTTTTTT

clone_size: -
j_call: TRBJ2-3
v_call: TRBV27
d_call: TRBD2
cdr3_aa: CASSFRLAGPTLTDTQYF
cdr3_nt: TGTGCCAGCAGTTTCCGGCTAGCGGGGCCCACTCTCACAGATACGCAGTATTTT

clone_size: medium-sized
j_call: TRBJ1-5
v_call: TRBV27
d_call: TRBD1
cdr3_aa: CASSLYPGQSSNQPQHF
cdr3_nt: TGTGCCAGCAGTTTATACCCGGGACAGAGTAGCAATCAGCCCCAGCATTTT

clone_size: few
j_call: TRBJ2-5
v_call: TRBV29-1
d_call: -
cdr3_aa: CSVGQETQYF
cdr3_nt: TGCAGCGTTGGTCAAGAGACCCAGTACTTC

clone_size: once
j_call: TRBJ2-7
v_call: TRBV18
d_call: -
cdr3_aa: CASSLDLGEQYF
cdr3_nt: TGTGCCAGCTCACTAGACCTGGGGGAGCAGTACTTC